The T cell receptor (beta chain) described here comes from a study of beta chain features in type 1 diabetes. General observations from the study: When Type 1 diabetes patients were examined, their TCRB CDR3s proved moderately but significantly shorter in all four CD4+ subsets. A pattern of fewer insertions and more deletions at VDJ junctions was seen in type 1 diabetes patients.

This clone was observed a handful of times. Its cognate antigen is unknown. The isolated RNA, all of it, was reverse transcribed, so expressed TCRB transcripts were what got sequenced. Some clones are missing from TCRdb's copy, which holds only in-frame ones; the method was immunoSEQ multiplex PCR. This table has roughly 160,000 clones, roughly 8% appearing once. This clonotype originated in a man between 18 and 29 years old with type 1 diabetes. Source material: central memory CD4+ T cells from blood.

CDR3: CASSITPVREDEQFF. CDR3 nucleotides: TGTGCCAGTAGTATTACCCCCGTCAGGGAAGATGAGCAGTTCTTC. The chain recombines TRBV19 with TRBJ2-1; D is possibly TRBD1 (5 bases). Germline assignment: CDR1 LNHDA and CDR2 SQIVND (reference sequence). This CDR3 comprises 15 residues. V was clipped by 3 bases and J by 8 bases, with 17 bases between them.